This TCR beta chain was sequenced in a study of CD8 T cells in ankylosing spondylitis. General observations from the study: What seemed typical of ankylosing spondylitis blood was a TCR beta motif built from under 10 highly homologous variants. Disease-linked clones reportedly concentrated significantly in matched ankylosing spondylitis synovial fluid.

In its sample, this clonotype was seen a few times. Its antigen is unknown. TCRdb redid the calling of the 5' RACE reads with MiXCR, one entry per CDR3 protein. Of 400,000 to 450,000 distinct CDR3 sequences listed, about a sixth were seen once; the top ten hold approximately 0.97%. After removal of 5 bases from V and 7 bases from J, the junction contained 8 bases not matched to a gene. The CDR3 totals 14 residues. Germline CDR1 LGHDT, CDR2 YNNKEL (reference sequence). This rearrangement joins TRBV3-1 to TRBJ1-2; the match to TRBD1 covers 9 bases. The TCR comes from a male donor with ankylosing spondylitis. Sequencing used blood, either unsorted or a sorted T cell fraction (not recorded which). CDR3 DNA: TGTGCCAGCAGCTATCCCGGGACAGGGTCTGGCTACACCTTC. Its protein is CASSYPGTGSGYTF.